These 17 T cell receptor beta chains originate from one sample sequenced in a study of human T cells and chemical hapten exposure. Using its own MiXCR run on the RACE reads, TCRdb lists one record per CDR3 protein. The sample contains tens of thousands of distinct CDR3 sequences, 12% of which appear only once. The time point here: patch test 1, 2 weeks after DPC sensitization. The treatment here: therapeutic diphenylcyclopropenone sensitization with weekly scalp DPC. Sequenced material: whole blood, taken in connection with sensitization to the hapten diphenylcyclopropenone (DPC). The receptors were sampled from an older woman with alopecia areata. Some clones in this sample may be carry-over from other donors' samples.

This clonotype was counted ten times or more. This sequence joins TRBV18 and TRBJ1-1, with D perhaps matching TRBD1 (5 bases). V lost 7 bases to trimming and J lost 6 bases, with 9 bases between them. Germline lookup yields CDR1 KGHSH and CDR2 LQKENI. CDR3 length: 11 residues. The CDR3 region has the DNA TGTGCCAGCTTAGACAGATCTGAAGCTTTCTTT. The encoded protein is CASLDRSEAFF.

This clonotype has a count of ten or more. The chain recombines TRBV6-5 with TRBJ2-6; D call uncertain. This CDR3 region has 16 residues. Germline V gene data show CDR1 as MNHEY and CDR2 as SVGAGI. Trimming took off 0 bases at V and 5 bases at J, with 11 bases between the two ends. CDR3 in DNA: TGTGCCAGCAGTTACTCCGCCGGTGCGAGGGCCAACGTCCTGACTTTC. This translates into CASSYSAGARANVLTF.

This chain links TRBV18 with TRBJ2-1, with TRBD1 matching over 8 bases. Germline V gives CDR1 KGHSH, CDR2 LQKENI. The length of the CDR3 is 15 residues. The V gene end was trimmed by 4 bases and the J gene end by 2 bases; junction bases not matched to a gene: 4. Here the CDR3 reads CASSQTTGAYNEQFF. CDR3 sequence (DNA): TGTGCCAGCTCACAAACGACAGGGGCCTACAATGAGCAGTTCTTC.

This clonotype was observed many times. The rearrangement uses TRBV5-5 and TRBJ2-6; possibly TRBD1 for D (6 bases). The CDR3 covers 16 residues. The V gene lost 4 bases and the J gene lost 0 bases, with 11 bases spanning the gap. Germline V gene data show CDR1 as SGHKS and CDR2 as YYEKEE (reference sequence). The CDR3 protein is CASSLGQISGANVLTF. CDR3 DNA: TGTGCCAGCAGCCTAGGACAGATCTCTGGGGCCAACGTCCTGACTTTC.

The chain joins TRBV20-1 to TRBJ1-3, with D unclear. This CDR3 spans 12 amino acids. The germline V gene encodes CDR1 DFQATT and CDR2 SNEGSKA (reference sequence). V was trimmed by 2 bases and J by 3 bases, leaving 5 bases between them. CDR3 sequence (DNA): TGCAGTGCTAGACTCCTTGGAAACACCATATATTTT. It translates to CSARLLGNTIYF.

This clonotype appeared many times. V and J are TRBV9 and TRBJ2-3; no definite D call. CDR1 and CDR2 (germline): SGDLS, YYNGEE. The CDR3 has 13 residues. V lost 3 bases and J 11 bases, leaving 16 bases between the germline ends. This CDR3 is CASSADQDLKQYF. CDR3 in DNA: TGTGCCAGCAGCGCCGATCAGGACCTTAAGCAGTATTTT.

This clonotype was recorded at least ten times. J is TRBJ1-5 and V is TRBV10-3; TRBD1 is a possible D gene (5 bases). V shed 3 bases and J shed 7 bases, with 13 bases lying between them. This CDR3 spans 14 amino acids. The germline CDR1 and CDR2 sequences are ENHRY and SYGVKD. In DNA, the CDR3 is TGTGCCATCAGTGACACTGTAAAGGGGCAGCCCCAGCATTTT. Translating gives CAISDTVKGQPQHF.

This chain uses TRBV20-1 with TRBJ1-4; no clear D gene. This CDR3 has 12 residues. V shed 6 bases and J shed 8 bases, with 13 bases lying between them. The germline V gene encodes CDR1 DFQATT and CDR2 SNEGSKA (reference sequence). CDR3 residues: CSATGPEEKLFF. For the CDR3, the DNA is TGCAGTGCGACCGGGCCTGAAGAAAAACTGTTTTTT.

This clonotype came up a few times. The rearrangement uses TRBV6-5 and TRBJ2-1; D uncertain. The CDR3 is 14 amino acids. Trimming cost V 6 bases and J 1 base, with 10 bases left between them. Germline lookup yields CDR1 MNHEY and CDR2 SVGAGI. CDR3 amino acids: CASRELISYNEQFF. CDR3 bases: TGTGCCAGCAGAGAACTGATATCCTACAATGAGCAGTTCTTC.

This clonotype was observed at least ten times. The V call is TRBV3-1, the J call TRBJ1-5, with D uncertain. V shed 0 bases and J shed 5 bases, with 11 bases lying between them. This CDR3 has 15 residues. Germline CDR1 is LGHDT and CDR2 is YNNKEL (reference sequence). CDR3 amino acids: CASSQDTGGYQPQHF. DNA of the CDR3: TGTGCCAGCAGCCAAGATACCGGAGGTTATCAGCCCCAGCATTTT.

This clonotype was observed at least ten times. The chain employs TRBV7-9 and TRBJ2-2; D unresolved. Germline lookup yields CDR1 SEHNR and CDR2 FQNEAQ (reference sequence). This CDR3 is built from 12 residues. Between the trimmed V and J ends, which lost 7 bases and 4 bases, there was a span of 7 bases. DNA of the CDR3: TGTGCCAGCACCGAATCCACCGGGGAGCTGTTTTTT. Encoded protein: CASTESTGELFF.

This clonotype was seen only a few times. This chain links TRBV2 with TRBJ2-3, with D possibly matching TRBD2 (6 bases). V lost 1 base to trimming and J lost 1 base, with 6 bases between them. The length of the CDR3 is 14 residues. From germline, CDR1 is SNHLY and CDR2 FYNNEI. For the CDR3, the DNA is TGTGCCAGCAGTGAAGGGGGGGGCACAGATACGCAGTATTTT. Its protein is CASSEGGGTDTQYF.

There are many counts of this clonotype. The chain employs TRBV11-2 and TRBJ2-3; D possibly corresponds to TRBD1 (6 bases). Trimming left V 0 bases short and J 4 bases short, with 17 bases between. The CDR3 runs to 17 residues. CDR1 is SGHAT and CDR2 is FQNNGV in the germline V gene. This CDR3 is CASSLDLGAGSPDTQYF. The CDR3 DNA sequence: TGTGCCAGCAGCTTAGATCTGGGGGCAGGGAGCCCAGATACGCAGTATTTT.

This clonotype was seen repeatedly, ten times or more. The chain joins TRBV7-9 to TRBJ1-4, with D possibly matching TRBD1 (5 bases). This CDR3 has 15 amino acids. V was shortened by 5 bases and J by 6 bases, with 16 bases between the two germline ends. Germline lookup yields CDR1 SEHNR and CDR2 FQNEAQ (reference sequence). CDR3 in amino acids: CASSATGTAHEKLFF. The CDR3 region has the DNA TGTGCCAGCAGCGCGACCGGGACGGCGCATGAAAAACTGTTTTTT.

The rearrangement links TRBV20-1 to TRBJ2-3, with D perhaps given as TRBD1 or TRBD2 (5 bases each). This CDR3 region has 14 residues. Trimming took off 5 bases at V and 1 base at J, with 13 bases between the two ends. CDR1 DFQATT and CDR2 SNEGSKA come from the germline V gene (reference sequence). The CDR3 DNA follows: TGCAGTGCTGCACTAGTGGGGGGCACAGATACGCAGTATTTT. It codes for CSAALVGGTDTQYF.

This clonotype was observed many times. The chain uses TRBV18 and TRBJ1-5; 9 positions agree with TRBD1. The germline CDR1 and CDR2 sequences are KGHSH and LQKENI. The CDR3 totals 15 residues. Trimming cost V 4 bases and J 6 bases; bases outside gene matches: 7. CDR3: CASSLWTGDTQPQHF. The DNA of the CDR3 is TGTGCCAGCTCACTGTGGACAGGGGACACTCAGCCCCAGCATTTT.

This clonotype was observed many times. This chain uses TRBV5-6 with TRBJ1-6; 7 positions match TRBD1. CDR1 SGHDT and CDR2 YYEEEE come from the germline V gene. V lost 5 bases and J lost 8; bases outside the gene matches: 10. The CDR3 extends over 15 amino acids. The CDR3, as DNA: TGTGCCAGCAGTTCGCTGACAGGGAGGGATTCACCCCTCCACTTT. It yields the protein CASSSLTGRDSPLHF.